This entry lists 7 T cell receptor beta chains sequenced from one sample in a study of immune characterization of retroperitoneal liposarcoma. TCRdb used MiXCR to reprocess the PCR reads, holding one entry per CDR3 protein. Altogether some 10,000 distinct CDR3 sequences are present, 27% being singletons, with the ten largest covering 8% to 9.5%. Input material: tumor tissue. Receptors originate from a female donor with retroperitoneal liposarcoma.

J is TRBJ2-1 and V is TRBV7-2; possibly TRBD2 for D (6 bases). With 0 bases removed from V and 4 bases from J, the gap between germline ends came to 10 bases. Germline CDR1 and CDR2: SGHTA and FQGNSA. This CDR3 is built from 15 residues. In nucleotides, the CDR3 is TGTGCCAGCAGCTTAGCTGGGACTCCATACAATGAGCAGTTCTTC. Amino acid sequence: CASSLAGTPYNEQFF. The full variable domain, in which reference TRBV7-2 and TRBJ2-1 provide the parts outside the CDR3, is GAGVSQSPSNKVTEKGKDVELRCDPISGHTALYWYRQSLGQGLEFLIYFQGNSAPDKSGLPSDRFSAERTGGSVSTLTIQRTQQEDSAVYLCASSLAGTPYNEQFFGPGTRLTVL.

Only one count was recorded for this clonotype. The CDR3 here is CASRSNQGGRGTYEQFF. The CDR3 DNA follows: TGTGCCAGCAGATCTAACCAGGGGGGGCGGGGAACCTACGAGCAGTTCTTC. The gene calls are TRBV7-6 and TRBJ2-1, with D tentatively TRBD1 or TRBD2 (7 bases each). In germline, CDR1 is SGHVS, CDR2 FNYEAQ. The CDR3 length is 17 residues. Trimming left V 6 bases short and J 10 bases short, with 28 bases between.

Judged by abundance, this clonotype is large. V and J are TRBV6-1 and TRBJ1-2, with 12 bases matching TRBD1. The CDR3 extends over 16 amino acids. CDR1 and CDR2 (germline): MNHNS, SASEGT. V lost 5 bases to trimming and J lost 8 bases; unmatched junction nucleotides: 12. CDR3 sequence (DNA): TGTGCCAGCAGTTATGGGACAGGGGGCGAAAGGGCCGGCTACACCTTC. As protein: CASSYGTGGERAGYTF.

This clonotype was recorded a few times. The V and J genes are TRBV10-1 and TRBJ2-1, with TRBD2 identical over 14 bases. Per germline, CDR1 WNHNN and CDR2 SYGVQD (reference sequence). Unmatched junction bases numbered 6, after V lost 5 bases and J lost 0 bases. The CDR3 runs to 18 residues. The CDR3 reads CASSSPGLAGGSYNEQFF. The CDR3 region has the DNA TGCGCCAGCAGTAGCCCCGGACTAGCGGGAGGCTCCTACAATGAGCAGTTCTTC.

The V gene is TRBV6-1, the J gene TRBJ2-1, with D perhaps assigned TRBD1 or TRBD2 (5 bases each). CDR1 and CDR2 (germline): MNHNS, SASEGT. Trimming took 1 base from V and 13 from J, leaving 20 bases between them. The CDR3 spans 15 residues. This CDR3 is CASSEGGPLKNIQFF. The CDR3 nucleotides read TGTGCCAGCAGTGAAGGGGGACCGTTGAAAAACATTCAGTTCTTC.

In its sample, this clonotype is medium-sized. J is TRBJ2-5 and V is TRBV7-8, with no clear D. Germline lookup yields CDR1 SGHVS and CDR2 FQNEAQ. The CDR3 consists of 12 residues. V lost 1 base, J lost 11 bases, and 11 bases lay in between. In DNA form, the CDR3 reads TGTGCCAGCAGCTTAGACGGGCCTGAGCAGTACTTC. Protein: CASSLDGPEQYF.

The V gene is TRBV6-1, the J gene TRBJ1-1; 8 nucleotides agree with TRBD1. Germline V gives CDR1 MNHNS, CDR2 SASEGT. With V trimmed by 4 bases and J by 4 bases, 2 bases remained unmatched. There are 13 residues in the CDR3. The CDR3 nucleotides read TGTGCCAGCAGTGCCGACAGGGGCACTGAAGCTTTCTTT. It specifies CASSADRGTEAFF.